This T cell receptor beta chain was documented in a study of T-cell reconstitution after alpha-beta-depleted transplantation in children. This clonotype was detected ten times or more. Its target is not known. Preparation of the TCRbeta library was carried out with unique molecular identifiers. TCRdb reprocessed the PCR reads via MiXCR and lists one record per CDR3 protein. The data contain hundreds of thousands of distinct CDR3 sequences, approximately 13% of them singletons. Points from the study as a whole: Alpha-beta T cells present about two months after transplant were reported to originate from several hundred expanded graft clones.

This CDR3 contains 12 residues. V lost 10 bases, J lost 2 bases, and 9 bases lay in between. Germline lookup yields CDR1 ENHRY and CDR2 SYGVKD. The starting material was PBMCs, mostly from graft donor cells, obtained 360 days after TCRalphabeta/CD19-depleted stem cell transplant. The chain combines TRBV10-3 with TRBJ1-3; possibly TRBD1 for D (6 bases). This receptor was taken from a male patient aged 10-17 years who had a stem cell transplant for acute myeloid leukemia, so the T cells may come from the graft donor. The CDR3 nucleotides read TGTGCCACTACAGGGACTGGAAACACCATATATTTT. This sequence encodes CATTGTGNTIYF.